This is a list of T cell receptor beta chains from one sample in a study of PD-1 blockade in classical Hodgkin lymphoma. Some clones are missing from TCRdb's copy, which holds only in-frame ones; the method was immunoSEQ multiplex PCR. The table includes around 50,000 clones, around 90% detected once. The sequences come from peripheral blood mononuclear cells (PBMCs), collected before the fourth cycle of nivolumab. These receptors all come from a human donor with classical Hodgkin lymphoma. Each CDR3 is given with its conserved first and last residue. D genes are given only for firm matches. Size is stated for part of the rows, as once, few or many counts, or as a class when the clone is expanded.

CDR3nt: TGCGCCAGCAGGATTGGGATCGGCGAGCAGTACTTC
CDR3aa: CASRIGIGEQYF
abundance: .
v_gene: TRBV5-1
d_gene: .
j_gene: TRBJ2-7

CDR3nt: TGTGCCAGCAGTTTCGGACTAGCGGGAGGTGTGACCCAGTACTTC
CDR3aa: CASSFGLAGGVTQYF
abundance: .
v_gene: TRBV27
d_gene: TRBD2
j_gene: TRBJ2-5

CDR3nt: TGTGCCAGCTCACCAACCCCGGGACAATGGCGGGAAAAACTGTTTTTT
CDR3aa: CASSPTPGQWREKLFF
abundance: .
v_gene: TRBV18
d_gene: .
j_gene: TRBJ1-4

CDR3nt: TGTGCCAGCAGTCCGGGACAGGGGTCAGATACGCAGTATTTT
CDR3aa: CASSPGQGSDTQYF
abundance: .
v_gene: TRBV6-1
d_gene: TRBD1
j_gene: TRBJ2-3

CDR3nt: TGCGCCAGCAGCTTGGAAGGGACAGCGGGTGCCGGGGAGCTGTTTTTT
CDR3aa: CASSLEGTAGAGELFF
abundance: once
v_gene: TRBV5-1
d_gene: .
j_gene: TRBJ2-2

CDR3nt: TGTGCCAGCAGCCCCGGACCCAGCGGGACTTACGAGCAGTACTTC
CDR3aa: CASSPGPSGTYEQYF
abundance: .
v_gene: TRBV9
d_gene: TRBD2
j_gene: TRBJ2-7

CDR3nt: TGTGCCAGCAGCACCCGGGACAGCAGATACAATGAGCAGTTCTTC
CDR3aa: CASSTRDSRYNEQFF
abundance: .
v_gene: TRBV13
d_gene: TRBD1
j_gene: TRBJ2-1

CDR3nt: TGTGCCAGCTCACCAACGCCGGGACTAGCGACGTACGAGCAGTACTTC
CDR3aa: CASSPTPGLATYEQYF
abundance: once
v_gene: TRBV18
d_gene: TRBD2
j_gene: TRBJ2-7

CDR3nt: TGTGCCAGCAGCCAATGGACAGGGTTTAACGAGCAGTACTTC
CDR3aa: CASSQWTGFNEQYF
abundance: .
v_gene: TRBV11-3
d_gene: TRBD1
j_gene: TRBJ2-7

CDR3nt: TGTGCCTGGAGTTTGCTAGCGGGATGGTTTTACAATGAGCAGTTCTTC
CDR3aa: CAWSLLAGWFYNEQFF
abundance: once
v_gene: TRBV30
d_gene: TRBD2
j_gene: TRBJ2-1

CDR3nt: TGTGCCAGCAGCTCCTCGTTAGCGGGAGCCCTATACGAGCAGTACTTC
CDR3aa: CASSSSLAGALYEQYF
abundance: .
v_gene: TRBV7-8
d_gene: TRBD2
j_gene: TRBJ2-7

CDR3nt: TGTGCCAGCAGCTCCCGACTAGCGGGAGGGGGAGATACGCAGTATTTT
CDR3aa: CASSSRLAGGGDTQYF
abundance: .
v_gene: TRBV13
d_gene: TRBD2
j_gene: TRBJ2-3

CDR3nt: TGCGCCAGCAGCCAGACGGGACAGGGCCACATGAACACTGAAGCTTTCTTT
CDR3aa: CASSQTGQGHMNTEAFF
abundance: few
v_gene: TRBV4-1
d_gene: TRBD1
j_gene: TRBJ1-1

CDR3nt: TGTGCCAGCAGTTTAAGCGCCGAGCAGTACTTC
CDR3aa: CASSLSAEQYF
abundance: .
v_gene: TRBV28
d_gene: .
j_gene: TRBJ2-7

CDR3nt: TGTGCCAGCAGCTTCAGGACTGAGAACACTGAAGCTTTCTTT
CDR3aa: CASSFRTENTEAFF
abundance: .
v_gene: TRBV5-5
d_gene: .
j_gene: TRBJ1-1

CDR3nt: TGTGCCAGCAGCCGGGACAAGCACCAAGAGACCCAGTACTTC
CDR3aa: CASSRDKHQETQYF
abundance: .
v_gene: TRBV7-3
d_gene: .
j_gene: TRBJ2-5

CDR3nt: TGCGCCAGCAGCGCCCGGGACAACACGAACACCGGGGAGCTGTTTTTT
CDR3aa: CASSARDNTNTGELFF
abundance: .
v_gene: TRBV5-1
d_gene: .
j_gene: TRBJ2-2

CDR3nt: TGTGCCAGCAGTGAAAAACGTGAAAAACTGTTTTTT
CDR3aa: CASSEKREKLFF
abundance: .
v_gene: TRBV6-1
d_gene: .
j_gene: TRBJ1-4

CDR3nt: TGTGCCAGCAGCTTGAGACAGGGTAGAATTGAGGGCTACACCTTC
CDR3aa: CASSLRQGRIEGYTF
abundance: .
v_gene: TRBV5-6
d_gene: TRBD1
j_gene: TRBJ1-2

CDR3nt: TGTGCCTGGAAAAAACCCTGGGGGTTCTCCTACGAGCAGTACTTC
CDR3aa: CAWKKPWGFSYEQYF
abundance: .
v_gene: TRBV30
d_gene: .
j_gene: TRBJ2-7

CDR3nt: TGCGCCAGCAGCCAAGAAATAAGTATCGGGAGGCCTTTTGGTGAAAAACTGTTTTTT
CDR3aa: CASSQEISIGRPFGEKLFF
abundance: .
v_gene: TRBV4-1
d_gene: .
j_gene: TRBJ1-4

CDR3nt: TGTGCCAGCAGCGTAGTTAATGGCGCTGAAGCTTTCTTT
CDR3aa: CASSVVNGAEAFF
abundance: many
v_gene: TRBV9
d_gene: .
j_gene: TRBJ1-1

CDR3nt: TGCGCCAGCAGCCAAGGATCTGGGGGGAACACTGAAGCTTTCTTT
CDR3aa: CASSQGSGGNTEAFF
abundance: .
v_gene: TRBV4-1
d_gene: .
j_gene: TRBJ1-1

CDR3nt: TGTGCCAGCAGCCAAGAATCCGGGACAGGGACCTACGAGCAGTACTTC
CDR3aa: CASSQESGTGTYEQYF
abundance: .
v_gene: TRBV4-2
d_gene: TRBD1
j_gene: TRBJ2-7

CDR3nt: TGTGCCAGCAGCCAAGATGAGGGGCCCCAGCATTTT
CDR3aa: CASSQDEGPQHF
abundance: .
v_gene: TRBV4-2
d_gene: .
j_gene: TRBJ1-5

CDR3nt: TGTGCCAGCAGATTAAATGCCGGGGACTATAATCAGCCCCAGCATTTT
CDR3aa: CASRLNAGDYNQPQHF
abundance: .
v_gene: TRBV27
d_gene: .
j_gene: TRBJ1-5

CDR3nt: TGCGCCAGCAGCTTGGCCTTCGGACTAGCGGAGTCCTACGAGCAGTACTTC
CDR3aa: CASSLAFGLAESYEQYF
abundance: .
v_gene: TRBV5-1
d_gene: TRBD2
j_gene: TRBJ2-7

CDR3nt: TGTGCCAGCAGCACCGGGACTAGCGGGAGTTACGAGCAGTACTTC
CDR3aa: CASSTGTSGSYEQYF
abundance: .
v_gene: TRBV6-6
d_gene: TRBD2
j_gene: TRBJ2-7

CDR3nt: TGTGCCACCAGCGTCGGGACAGGGGCCTACGAGCAGTACTTC
CDR3aa: CATSVGTGAYEQYF
abundance: .
v_gene: TRBV15
d_gene: TRBD1
j_gene: TRBJ2-7

CDR3nt: TGTGCCAGCAGTGACCCTGCGAAAGGCTATGGCTACACCTTC
CDR3aa: CASSDPAKGYGYTF
abundance: .
v_gene: TRBV25-1
d_gene: .
j_gene: TRBJ1-2

CDR3nt: TGCGCCAGCAGCTTGGGCCGGGCATCCGCCGGGAGGCGTGCAGATACGCAGTATTTT
CDR3aa: CASSLGRASAGRRADTQYF
abundance: .
v_gene: TRBV5-1
d_gene: TRBD2
j_gene: TRBJ2-3

CDR3nt: TGTGCCAGTAGTATAGCACTACCGGGACAGGGTGGACAGCCCCAGCATTTT
CDR3aa: CASSIALPGQGGQPQHF
abundance: .
v_gene: TRBV19
d_gene: TRBD1
j_gene: TRBJ1-5

CDR3nt: TGTGCCAGCAGCCCACCTTTAGCCAAAAACATTCAGTACTTC
CDR3aa: CASSPPLAKNIQYF
abundance: .
v_gene: TRBV11-2
d_gene: .
j_gene: TRBJ2-4

CDR3nt: TGTGCCAGCAGCTTAGGACTAGCGGGACGAGACGGTGAGCAGTTCTTC
CDR3aa: CASSLGLAGRDGEQFF
abundance: .
v_gene: TRBV11-3
d_gene: TRBD2
j_gene: TRBJ2-1

CDR3nt: TGTGCCAGTACCCCCGAAGCGGGGAGAACCTACGAGCAGTACTTC
CDR3aa: CASTPEAGRTYEQYF
abundance: .
v_gene: TRBV19
d_gene: TRBD2
j_gene: TRBJ2-7

CDR3nt: TGTGCCACCGTAGCTAGTATTGGCACAGATACGCAGTATTTT
CDR3aa: CATVASIGTDTQYF
abundance: .
v_gene: TRBV10-3
d_gene: .
j_gene: TRBJ2-3

CDR3nt: TGTGCCAGCAGGGTTGACAGGGGGTCAGCAACTAATGAAAAACTGTTTTTT
CDR3aa: CASRVDRGSATNEKLFF
abundance: .
v_gene: TRBV2
d_gene: TRBD1
j_gene: TRBJ1-4

CDR3nt: TGTGCCAGCAGCTTGACACGGAGGGGCAATCAGCCCCAGCATTTT
CDR3aa: CASSLTRRGNQPQHF
abundance: .
v_gene: TRBV5-6
d_gene: .
j_gene: TRBJ1-5

CDR3nt: TGCGCCAGCAGCCTAACAGGGGCCGGTAGTGAGCAGTTCTTC
CDR3aa: CASSLTGAGSEQFF
abundance: .
v_gene: TRBV10-2
d_gene: TRBD1
j_gene: TRBJ2-1

CDR3nt: TGCGCCAGCAGAACGGCCCCTCAGGTCAATCAAGAGACCCAGTACTTC
CDR3aa: CASRTAPQVNQETQYF
abundance: .
v_gene: TRBV5-1
d_gene: .
j_gene: TRBJ2-5

CDR3nt: TGTGCCAGCAGCTTACCCCCTTTTGAGCAGTATTTT
CDR3aa: CASSLPPFEQYF
abundance: .
v_gene: TRBV7-6
d_gene: .
j_gene: TRBJ2-3

CDR3nt: TGTGCCAGCAGCTTAGGACAGGGGGCCCCAGAGACCCAGTACTTC
CDR3aa: CASSLGQGAPETQYF
abundance: .
v_gene: TRBV7-9
d_gene: TRBD1
j_gene: TRBJ2-5

CDR3nt: TGTGCCAGCAGCTCTCCCCGGCAGGGAGTGGAGAAACTGTTTTTT
CDR3aa: CASSSPRQGVEKLFF
abundance: few
v_gene: TRBV9
d_gene: .
j_gene: TRBJ1-4

CDR3nt: TGTGCCAGCAGTGTCTGGACTAGCGGCACCGGGGAGCTGTTTTTT
CDR3aa: CASSVWTSGTGELFF
abundance: .
v_gene: TRBV27
d_gene: TRBD2
j_gene: TRBJ2-2

CDR3nt: TGTGCCAGCATCTACGAACACTTAACCTACGAGCAGTACTTC
CDR3aa: CASIYEHLTYEQYF
abundance: .
v_gene: TRBV21-1
d_gene: .
j_gene: TRBJ2-7

CDR3nt: TGTGCTAGCAGCTTCGGTGCTCTCGGCGGGAACACCGGGGAGCTGTTTTTT
CDR3aa: CASSFGALGGNTGELFF
abundance: .
v_gene: TRBV7-7
d_gene: .
j_gene: TRBJ2-2

CDR3nt: TGTGCCAGCAGTCCCCAATGGACAATCTACGAGCAGTACTTC
CDR3aa: CASSPQWTIYEQYF
abundance: .
v_gene: TRBV28
d_gene: .
j_gene: TRBJ2-7

CDR3nt: TGTGCCGCCGACGACGCCGGGACAGGTAATCAGCCCCAGCATTTT
CDR3aa: CAADDAGTGNQPQHF
abundance: .
v_gene: TRBV6-1
d_gene: TRBD1
j_gene: TRBJ1-5

CDR3nt: TGTGCCAGCAGTGCGGCGGACACCCGAGTTTCCCAGTACTTC
CDR3aa: CASSAADTRVSQYF
abundance: .
v_gene: TRBV27
d_gene: .
j_gene: TRBJ2-5

CDR3nt: TGTGCCAGCAGCTCCTTAAGGGCGGGCTACGAGCAGTACTTC
CDR3aa: CASSSLRAGYEQYF
abundance: .
v_gene: TRBV11-2
d_gene: .
j_gene: TRBJ2-7

CDR3nt: TGTGCCAGCAGGAGGGAGGGGAACACTGAAGCTTTCTTT
CDR3aa: CASRREGNTEAFF
abundance: .
v_gene: TRBV27
d_gene: .
j_gene: TRBJ1-1

CDR3nt: TGTGCCATCAGTGATGGGCGGGGTACACGGGCCATACACATTCTATCCGGGGAGCTGTTTTTT
CDR3aa: CAISDGRGTRAIHILSGELFF
abundance: .
v_gene: TRBV10-3
d_gene: .
j_gene: TRBJ2-2